The clone carrying this T cell receptor beta chain showed up just a few times. What it binds is not known. Quantitative barcoded 5'-RACE was used to prepare TCR beta libraries. One entry per CDR3 protein results from TCRdb running MiXCR on the 5' RACE reads. The sample lists fewer than 250,000 distinct CDR3 sequences, 15% to 20% occurring once. This specimen comes from a study of CD8 T cells in ankylosing spondylitis. General study points: A CD8+ phenotype characterized the disease-linked clones, which were relatively rare in peripheral blood. Reportedly, matched ankylosing spondylitis synovial fluid was significantly enriched for disease-linked clones. Characteristic, it appeared, of ankylosing spondylitis blood was a TCR beta motif of about eight highly homologous variants. Earlier work had already found some motif variants in reactive arthritis synovial fluid and blood.

This CDR3 is built from 15 residues. V lost 0 bases, J lost 0 bases, and 3 bases stayed unmatched. In germline, CDR1 is DFQATT, CDR2 SNEGSKA (reference sequence). The receptor comes from a male donor with ankylosing spondylitis. Source material: blood, either unsorted or a sorted T cell fraction (not recorded which). V and J are TRBV20-1 and TRBJ2-7, with 9 bases fitting TRBD2. The CDR3: CSARDRTSVSYEQYF. DNA of the CDR3: TGCAGTGCTAGAGATCGGACTAGCGTCTCCTACGAGCAGTACTTC.